These 3 T cell receptor beta chains were all obtained from the same sample, sequenced in a study of cytomegalovirus exposure and HLA in healthy donors. The study ran its PCR with 60 Vbeta and 13 Jbeta primers. Here immunoSEQ multiplex PCR was the method, and the copy in TCRdb shows in-frame clones only, minus some. The sample includes about 130,000 clones, around 71% of them seen just once. The sample was PBMCs. Source of these receptors: a woman aged 55 to 70 in good health and CMV-seropositive.

This clone was observed once. The gene calls are TRBV2 and TRBJ2-7; 8 bases are shared with TRBD1. Germline-derived CDR1 and CDR2 are SNHLY and FYNNEI. V shed 3 bases and J 5 bases; nucleotides not matched to a gene: 12. CDR3 length: 16 amino acids. The CDR3, as DNA: TGTGCCAGCAGTGAGGGGAGGACAGGGAGGAGCCACGAGCAGTACTTC. This translates into CASSEGRTGRSHEQYF.

The V call is TRBV18, the J call TRBJ1-3; D unresolved. This CDR3 spans 17 amino acids. CDR1 and CDR2 (germline): KGHSH, LQKENI. The V gene lost 5 bases and the J gene lost 0 bases, with 17 bases spanning the gap. This CDR3 is CASSTARGLFSGNTIYF. CDR3 DNA: TGTGCCAGCTCAACCGCCAGAGGGCTCTTCTCTGGAAACACCATATATTTT.

This clone came up once. This sequence joins TRBV5-4 and TRBJ1-1, with 12 bases aligning to TRBD1. Per germline, CDR1 SGHNT and CDR2 YYREEE (reference sequence). This CDR3 spans 16 amino acids. Losses at the gene ends were 4 bases for V and 5 bases for J; bases not matched to a gene: 9. The DNA for the CDR3 is TGTGCCAGCAGCCTGGGACAGGGGGCCCCTCCGACTGAAGCTTTCTTT. It yields the protein CASSLGQGAPPTEAFF. Combining the CDR3 with reference TRBV5-4 and TRBJ1-1 gives the whole variable domain ETGVTQSPTHLIKTRGQQVTLRCSSQSGHNTVSWYQQALGQGPQFIFQYYREEENGRGNFPPRFSGLQFPNYSSELNVNALELDDSALYLCASSLGQGAPPTEAFFGQGTRLTVV.